This T cell receptor beta chain was captured in a study of shared clonotypes between healthy human individuals. V lost 3 bases and J lost 2, with 10 bases in between. The V gene's germline CDR1 is SGHVS and CDR2 FNYEAQ. The CDR3 totals 14 residues. Measured with immunoSEQ multiplex PCR; TCRdb has only the in-frame clones, and not every one. The sample has around 2.1 million clones, roughly 91% seen once. Naive CD8 cells lacked CD45RO, underwent positive selection for CCR7 and left out terminally differentiated effector memory CD45RA+ cells. Sequencing was carried out using naive CD8+ T cells from PBMCs. This TCR came from a man between 18 and 29 years old in good health. Some clones in this sample may be carry-over from other donors' samples. The chain has TRBV7-6 and TRBJ2-5; weak D call: TRBD1 (6 bases). The CDR3, as DNA: TGTGCCAGCAGCTTCGACAGGACACAAGAGACCCAGTACTTC. Its translation: CASSFDRTQETQYF.